This TCR beta chain appears in the sequencing data of a study of CD8 T cells in Susac syndrome. The length of the CDR3 is 13 residues. V dropped 2 bases and J dropped 7 bases, with 9 bases sitting between them. Per the germline V gene, CDR1 is SNHLY and CDR2 is FYNNEI. When the RNA was reverse transcribed, random hexamers were used with an input of about 0.45 to 1 ug. Amplification of TCR beta CDR3 used immunoSEQ multiplex PCR across 54 Vbeta and 13 Jbeta. TCRdb independently ran MiXCR on the immunoSEQ multiplex PCR reads; one entry per CDR3 protein. Here the sample spans more than 150,000 distinct CDR3 sequences, around 94% being singletons.

The specimen sequenced was CD4+ T cells from PBMCs. The receptor's source is a human donor in good health. The chain carries TRBV2 and TRBJ1-5, with D unclear. The CDR3 bases are TGTGCCAGCAGTGAAAGGGCAGGCCAGCCCCAGCATTTT. The encoded protein is CASSERAGQPQHF.